This T cell receptor (beta chain) was documented in a study of T cell repertoires in cytomegalovirus infection. On the study more broadly: It was the public TCR beta signatures that indicated both CMV infection and matching HLA type.

General study results and limits: Clonotypes of TCR beta that were HLA-C-restricted and CMV-specific dominated the ex vivo response.

CDR3 size: 14 residues. Per the germline V gene, CDR1 is MNHEY and CDR2 is SVGAGI. V was cut by 0 bases and J by 10 bases, with 13 bases left in between. TCRdb reprocessed the reads via MiXCR and lists one record per CDR3 protein. The sample yields approximately 700,000 distinct CDR3 sequences, 35% to 45% seen once. A remark on this clonotype: Its antigen is not known.

The sequenced material came from PBMCs. V usage is TRBV6-5 and J usage is TRBJ1-5; D unresolved. The sequence was obtained from a human donor in good health (CMV status not recorded). Some clones in this sample may be carry-over from other donors' samples. The CDR3 protein is CASSYSPPPDPQHF. The CDR3 nucleotides read TGTGCCAGCAGTTACTCGCCCCCCCCGGACCCCCAGCATTTT.